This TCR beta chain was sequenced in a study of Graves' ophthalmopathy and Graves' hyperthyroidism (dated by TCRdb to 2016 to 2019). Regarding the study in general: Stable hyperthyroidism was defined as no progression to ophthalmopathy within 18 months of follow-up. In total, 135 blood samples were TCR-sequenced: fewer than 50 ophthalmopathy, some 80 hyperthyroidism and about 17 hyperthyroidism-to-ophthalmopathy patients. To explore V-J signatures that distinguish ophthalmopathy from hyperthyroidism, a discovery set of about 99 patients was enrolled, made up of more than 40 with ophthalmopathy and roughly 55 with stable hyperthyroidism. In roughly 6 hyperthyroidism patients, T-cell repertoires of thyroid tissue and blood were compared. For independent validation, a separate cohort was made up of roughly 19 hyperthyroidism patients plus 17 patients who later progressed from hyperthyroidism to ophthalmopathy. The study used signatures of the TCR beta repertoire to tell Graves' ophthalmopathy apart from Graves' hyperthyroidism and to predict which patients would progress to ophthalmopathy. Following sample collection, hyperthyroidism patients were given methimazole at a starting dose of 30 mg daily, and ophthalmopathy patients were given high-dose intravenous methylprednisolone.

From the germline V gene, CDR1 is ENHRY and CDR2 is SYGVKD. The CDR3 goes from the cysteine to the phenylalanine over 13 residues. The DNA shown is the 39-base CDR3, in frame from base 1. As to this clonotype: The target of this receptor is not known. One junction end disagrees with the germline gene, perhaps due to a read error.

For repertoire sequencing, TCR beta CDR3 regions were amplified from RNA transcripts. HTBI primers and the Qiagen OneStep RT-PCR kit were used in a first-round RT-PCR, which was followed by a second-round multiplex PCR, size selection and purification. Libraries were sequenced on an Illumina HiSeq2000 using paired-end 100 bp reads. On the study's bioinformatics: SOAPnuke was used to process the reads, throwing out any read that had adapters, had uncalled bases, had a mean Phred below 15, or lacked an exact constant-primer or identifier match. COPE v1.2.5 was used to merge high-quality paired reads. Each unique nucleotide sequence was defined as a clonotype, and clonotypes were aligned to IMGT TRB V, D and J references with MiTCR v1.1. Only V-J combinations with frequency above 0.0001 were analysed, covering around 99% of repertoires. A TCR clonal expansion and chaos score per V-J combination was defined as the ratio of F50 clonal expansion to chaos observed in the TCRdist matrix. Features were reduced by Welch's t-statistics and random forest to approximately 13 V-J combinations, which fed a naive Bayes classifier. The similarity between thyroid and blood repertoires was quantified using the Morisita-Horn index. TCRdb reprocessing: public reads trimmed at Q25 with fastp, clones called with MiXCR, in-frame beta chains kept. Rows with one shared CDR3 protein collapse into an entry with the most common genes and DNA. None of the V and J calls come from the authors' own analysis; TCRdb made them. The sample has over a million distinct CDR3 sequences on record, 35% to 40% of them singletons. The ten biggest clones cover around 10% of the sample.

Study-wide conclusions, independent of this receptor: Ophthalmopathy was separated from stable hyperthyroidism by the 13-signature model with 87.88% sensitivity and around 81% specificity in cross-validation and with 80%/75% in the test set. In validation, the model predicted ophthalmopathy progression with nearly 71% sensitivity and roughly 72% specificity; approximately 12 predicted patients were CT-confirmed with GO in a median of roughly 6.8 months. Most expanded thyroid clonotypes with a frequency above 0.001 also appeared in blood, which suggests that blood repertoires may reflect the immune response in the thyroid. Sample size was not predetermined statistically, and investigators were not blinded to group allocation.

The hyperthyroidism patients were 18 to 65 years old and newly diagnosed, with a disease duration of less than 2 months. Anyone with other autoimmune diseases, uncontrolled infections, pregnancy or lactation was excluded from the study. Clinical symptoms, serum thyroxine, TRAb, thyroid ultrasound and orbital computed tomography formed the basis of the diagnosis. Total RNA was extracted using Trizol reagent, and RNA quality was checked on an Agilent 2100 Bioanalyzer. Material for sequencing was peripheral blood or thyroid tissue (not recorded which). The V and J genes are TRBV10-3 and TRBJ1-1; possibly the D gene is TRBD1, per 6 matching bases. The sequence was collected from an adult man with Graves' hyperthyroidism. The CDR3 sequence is CASSYSGRGEAFF. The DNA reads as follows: TGTGCCAGCAGTTACTCCGGCAGGGGTGAAGCTTTCTTT.